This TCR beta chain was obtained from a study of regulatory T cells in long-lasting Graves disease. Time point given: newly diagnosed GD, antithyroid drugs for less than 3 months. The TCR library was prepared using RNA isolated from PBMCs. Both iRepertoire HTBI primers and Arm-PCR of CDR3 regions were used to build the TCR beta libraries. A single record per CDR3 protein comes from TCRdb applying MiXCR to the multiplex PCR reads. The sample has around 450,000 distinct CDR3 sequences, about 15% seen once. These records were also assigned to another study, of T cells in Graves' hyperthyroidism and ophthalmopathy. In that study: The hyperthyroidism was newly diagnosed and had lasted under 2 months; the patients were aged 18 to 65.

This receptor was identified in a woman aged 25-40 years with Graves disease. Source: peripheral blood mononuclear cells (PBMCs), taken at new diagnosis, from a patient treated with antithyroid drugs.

In DNA, the CDR3 is TGTGCCAGCAGTTTTTTAGGGGAACCGGCCGGGGAGCTGTTTTTT. Encoded protein: CASSFLGEPAGELFF. The rearrangement uses TRBV12-3 or TRBV12-4 and TRBJ2-2; D is possibly TRBD1 (5 bases). The CDR3 is 15 residues long. V was trimmed by 3 bases and J by 6 bases, leaving 14 bases between them.